These 3 T cell receptor beta chains were all obtained from the same sample, sequenced in a study of identical twins. TCRdb processed the 5' RACE reads anew with MiXCR; each CDR3 protein has one entry. The table has 690,000 or so distinct CDR3 sequences, roughly 6% seen once. Sequencing was carried out using naive T cells sorted from blood. The receptors stem from a man younger than 30 in good health.

This clonotype has a count of ten or more. The rearrangement uses TRBV9 and TRBJ2-3, with 10 bases identical to TRBD2. The ends lost 4 bases at V and 2 bases at J; junction bases unmatched: 10. Germline CDR1 and CDR2: SGDLS and YYNGEE. The CDR3 is 17 amino acids. CDR3 loop: CASSPTGLALVTDTQYF. CDR3 nucleotides: TGTGCCAGCAGCCCCACGGGACTAGCGTTAGTCACAGATACGCAGTATTTT.

This clonotype was counted between two and nine times. One junction end does not reproduce the germline sequence, and a read error may be involved. The chain carries TRBV7-9 and TRBJ2-5; the D is unclear. This CDR3 spans 8 amino acids. Germline CDR1 and CDR2: SEHNR and FQNEAQ (reference sequence). DNA for the CDR3: TGTGCCACCAGCGCCCAGTACTTC. It yields the protein CATSAQYF. Together with reference TRBV7-9 and TRBJ2-5, the CDR3 gives the full variable domain: DTGVSQNPRHKITKRGQNVTFRCDPISEHNRLYWYRQTLGQGPEFLTYFQNEAQLEKSRLLSDRFSAERPKGSFSTLEIQRTEQGDSAMYLCATSAQYFGPGTRLLVL.

This clonotype was counted ten times or more. CDR3 protein: CAWSVLGVREKLFF. For the CDR3, the DNA is TGTGCCTGGAGTGTACTAGGGGTCAGGGAAAAACTGTTTTTT. The chain links TRBV30 to TRBJ1-4; tentative D call: TRBD1 (5 bases). Germline lookup yields CDR1 GTSNPN and CDR2 SVGIG (reference sequence). CDR3 length equals 14 residues. Trimming left V 0 bases short and J 8 bases short, with 13 bases between.